These 17 T cell receptor beta chains share one sample of origin, sequenced in a study of blood T cell repertoires in COVID-19. Method: immunoSEQ multiplex PCR; TCRdb's copy keeps in-frame clones and lacks some. In the table there are about 200,000 clones, roughly 78% of which are singletons. Sequenced input: peripheral blood. These receptors were collected from a woman aged 80 or over with active or convalescent COVID-19.

V is TRBV4-3 and J is TRBJ1-2; 9 bases match TRBD1. Germline CDR1 is LGHNA and CDR2 is YSLEER. This CDR3 comprises 15 residues. V lost 1 base and J lost 3; bases outside the gene matches: 3. The CDR3 is CASSQGQGDDYGYTF. DNA for the CDR3: TGCGCCAGCAGCCAAGGACAGGGGGATGACTATGGCTACACCTTC.

The V and J genes are TRBV27 and TRBJ2-2; weak D call: TRBD2 (5 bases). Looked up from germline, CDR1 is MNHEY and CDR2 is SMNVEV (reference sequence). The CDR3 sequence is 17 residues long. Trimming took 3 bases from V and 4 from J, leaving 18 bases between them. The CDR3 DNA reads TGTGCCAGCAGTTTGGGGTCTCGGACTCTCATCACCGGGGAGCTGTTTTTT. Protein sequence: CASSLGSRTLITGELFF.

The chain has TRBV4-3 and TRBJ1-1, with unresolved D. Per the germline V gene, CDR1 is LGHNA and CDR2 is YSLEER. The ends were cut back, 6 bases at V and 1 base at J, with 12 bases in the middle. The CDR3 loop spans 14 amino acids. The CDR3 DNA follows: TGCGCCAGCAGGTACGACGGGAAGAACACTGAAGCTTTCTTT. Translated, it gives CASRYDGKNTEAFF.

This chain joins TRBV5-5 and TRBJ2-7; 9 positions agree with TRBD1. Germline V gene sequence: CDR1 SGHKS, CDR2 YYEKEE (reference sequence). The CDR3 has 16 residues. The V gene end was trimmed by 4 bases and the J gene end by 2 bases; junction bases not matched to a gene: 10. Written as DNA, the CDR3 is TGTGCCAGCAGCGGTTCCCCCGGGACAGGGCCCTACGAGCAGTACTTC. Its protein is CASSGSPGTGPYEQYF.

The chain joins TRBV5-4 to TRBJ2-5; tentative D call: TRBD1 (5 bases). Deletions cut 4 bases from V and 4 bases from J, with 17 bases between. There are 15 residues in the CDR3. Germline V lookup: CDR1 SGHNT, CDR2 YYREEE (reference sequence). The CDR3 DNA follows: TGTGCCAGCAGCCGGGCCCTAGGTAGGGGAGAGACCCAGTACTTC. This encodes CASSRALGRGETQYF.

This clone was recorded a few times. V and J are TRBV5-1 and TRBJ2-7; 11 bases fit TRBD2. Looked up from germline, CDR1 is SGHRS and CDR2 is YFSETQ. V lost 4 bases to trimming and J lost 0 bases; unmatched junction nucleotides: 18. The CDR3 spans 20 residues. CDR3 in amino acids: CASSPTGARLAGRSSYEQYF. In nucleotides, the CDR3 is TGCGCCAGCAGCCCGACAGGGGCTCGACTAGCGGGAAGGAGCTCCTACGAGCAGTACTTC.

The V gene is TRBV19, the J gene TRBJ1-2; possibly TRBD1 for D (6 bases). Germline CDR1 and CDR2: LNHDA and SQIVND (reference sequence). Trimming stripped 6 bases from V and 5 bases from J, with 19 bases between. CDR3 length: 15 amino acids. The CDR3 here is CASSHDRSGEYGYTF. The CDR3 nucleotides read TGTGCCAGTAGCCACGACAGGTCTGGGGAATATGGCTACACCTTC.

The chain links TRBV27 to TRBJ2-7, with D tentatively TRBD2 (7 bases). CDR3 length equals 15 residues. Germline CDR1 and CDR2: MNHEY and SMNVEV (reference sequence). V was cut by 3 bases and J by 0 bases, with 12 bases left in between. This chain's CDR3 is CASSFKGGSSYEQYF. As DNA, the CDR3 is TGTGCCAGCAGTTTTAAGGGGGGGAGCTCCTACGAGCAGTACTTC.

This chain connects TRBV5-1 to TRBJ1-1; 11 nucleotides line up with TRBD1. The trim removed 3 bases at V and 9 bases at J, leaving 10 bases unmatched. The germline V gene has CDR1 SGHRS and CDR2 YFSETQ. The CDR3 totals 15 residues. The CDR3 DNA sequence: TGCGCCAGCAGCTGGACCCGGGACAGGGGGGTTAAAGCTTTCTTT. Amino acids: CASSWTRDRGVKAFF.

In its sample, this clone was seen once. This chain joins TRBV19 and TRBJ1-4; maybe TRBD1 (6 bases). Trimming took off 4 bases at V and 0 bases at J, with 12 bases between the two ends. Germline CDR1 LNHDA, CDR2 SQIVND (reference sequence). CDR3 length: 16 residues. CDR3 in DNA: TGTGCCAGTAGTAAGGACAGCGATGCAACTAATGAAAAACTGTTTTTT. Protein product: CASSKDSDATNEKLFF.

This chain joins TRBV28 and TRBJ1-1; D perhaps matches TRBD1 (5 bases). The germline gives CDR1 MDHEN, CDR2 SYDVKM. There are 14 residues in the CDR3. Trimming pared 7 bases from V and 4 bases from J, leaving 16 bases between. The CDR3: CASISWGGVTEAFF. The CDR3 DNA reads TGTGCCAGCATCTCCTGGGGGGGGGTCACTGAAGCTTTCTTT.

The chain has TRBV7-9 and TRBJ1-1; D possibly corresponds to TRBD1 (6 bases). V was clipped by 1 base and J by 11 bases, with 11 bases between them. The CDR3 totals 12 residues. Germline V CDR1 and CDR2: SEHNR, FQNEAQ (reference sequence). The CDR3 DNA reads as TGTGCCAGCAGCTTAGAGCGGGGGCCGGCTTTCTTT. It is translated as CASSLERGPAFF.

The chain is built from TRBV7-2 and TRBJ2-7, with TRBD1 matching over 10 bases. CDR3 size: 14 residues. V was clipped by 2 bases and J by 4 bases; unmatched bases: 2. Germline CDR1 SGHTA, CDR2 FQGNSA. The CDR3 region is CASSLWTGGYEQYF. In DNA form, the CDR3 reads TGTGCCAGCAGCTTATGGACAGGGGGATACGAGCAGTACTTC.

This sequence joins TRBV10-3 and TRBJ1-1; D is possibly TRBD1 (5 bases). V was pared by 3 bases and J by 0 bases, with 11 bases between. Germline loops: CDR1 ENHRY, CDR2 SYGVKD. The CDR3 is made up of 15 amino acids. CDR3 DNA sequence: TGTGCCATCAGTGACAGGGCTATGGTGAACACTGAAGCTTTCTTT. Its translation: CAISDRAMVNTEAFF.

This rearrangement joins TRBV9 to TRBJ2-3; a possible D gene is TRBD1 (6 bases). The CDR3 contains 13 residues. Germline V gives CDR1 SGDLS, CDR2 YYNGEE. V lost 0 bases and J lost 5, with 7 bases in between. In DNA form, the CDR3 reads TGTGCCAGCAGCGTAGGGGGGCGAGATACGCAGTATTTT. Encoded protein: CASSVGGRDTQYF.

The J gene is TRBJ2-1, the V gene TRBV30; maybe TRBD2 (5 bases). The germline gives CDR1 GTSNPN, CDR2 SVGIG (reference sequence). Trimming took 8 bases from V and 0 from J, leaving 11 bases between them. The CDR3 loop spans 13 amino acids. CDR3 sequence reads: CAVGVRSYNEQFF. The CDR3 bases are TGTGCCGTCGGGGTCCGCTCCTACAATGAGCAGTTCTTC.

The CDR3 coding sequence is TGTGCCAGCAGATTAGGGGGACAGAACTATGGCTACACCTTC. Protein sequence: CASRLGGQNYGYTF. The chain employs TRBV28 and TRBJ1-2; 7 nucleotides align to TRBD1. The CDR3 has 14 residues. V was pared by 6 bases and J by 2 bases, with 6 bases of the junction left unmatched. Germline V lookup: CDR1 MDHEN, CDR2 SYDVKM.